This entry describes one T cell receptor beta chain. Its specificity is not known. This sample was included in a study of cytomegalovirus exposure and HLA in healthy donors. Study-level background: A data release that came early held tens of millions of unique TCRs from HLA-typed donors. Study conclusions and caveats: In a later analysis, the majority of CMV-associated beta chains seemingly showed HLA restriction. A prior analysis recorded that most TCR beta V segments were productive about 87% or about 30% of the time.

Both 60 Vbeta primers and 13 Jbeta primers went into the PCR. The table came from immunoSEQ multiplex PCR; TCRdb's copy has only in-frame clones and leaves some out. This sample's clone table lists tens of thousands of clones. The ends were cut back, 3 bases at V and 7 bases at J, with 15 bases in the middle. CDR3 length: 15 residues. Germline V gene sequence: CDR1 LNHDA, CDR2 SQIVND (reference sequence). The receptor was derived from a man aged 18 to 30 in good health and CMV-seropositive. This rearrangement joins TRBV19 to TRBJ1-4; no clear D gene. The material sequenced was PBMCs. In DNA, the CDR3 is TGTGCCAGTAGTATTTCGACCCCCCGGGGTGAAAAACTGTTTTTT. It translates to CASSISTPRGEKLFF.